This T cell receptor beta chain originates from a study of Graves' ophthalmopathy and Graves' hyperthyroidism. Regarding the study as a whole: Using a 13-signature model, the authors split ophthalmopathy from stable hyperthyroidism, with under 90% sensitivity and 81.08% specificity. Blood also harbored most expanded thyroid clonotypes above 0.001 frequency.

Amplification of the TCR beta CDR3 regions used RNA transcripts (as template). A first-round RT-PCR used HTBI primers, followed by a second-round multiplex PCR. TCRdb used MiXCR to reprocess the multiplex PCR reads, holding one entry per CDR3 protein. Among more than 1,000,000 distinct CDR3 sequences listed, around a third were seen once. Germline CDR1 reads SGHTA; CDR2 reads FQGNSA. The CDR3 length is 18 residues. The V and J ends lost 5 bases and 4 bases respectively, with 26 bases between them. This clonotype was detected only a few times. Its antigen is as yet unknown. The sample comprised peripheral blood or thyroid tissue (not recorded which). The sequence came from an adult man with Graves' hyperthyroidism. This rearrangement joins TRBV7-2 to TRBJ1-1; tentatively, D is TRBD1 (5 bases). The CDR3 nucleotides read TGTGCCAGCAGCCAAGAGTCAGGGTCCGCGGTGATTCGCACTGAAGCTTTCTTT. Protein sequence: CASSQESGSAVIRTEAFF.